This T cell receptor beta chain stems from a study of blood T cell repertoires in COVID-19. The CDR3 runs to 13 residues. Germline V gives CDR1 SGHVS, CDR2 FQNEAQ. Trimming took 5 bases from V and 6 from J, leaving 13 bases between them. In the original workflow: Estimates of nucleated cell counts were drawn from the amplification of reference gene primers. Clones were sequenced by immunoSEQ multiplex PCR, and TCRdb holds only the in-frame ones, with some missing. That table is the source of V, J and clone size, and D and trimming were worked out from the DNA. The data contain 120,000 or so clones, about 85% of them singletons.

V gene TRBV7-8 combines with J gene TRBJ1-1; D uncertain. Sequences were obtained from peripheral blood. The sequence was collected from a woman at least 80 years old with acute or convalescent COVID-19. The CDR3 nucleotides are TGTGCCAGCAGCCCCCGTCGGTTTTCTGAAGCTTTCTTT. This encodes CASSPRRFSEAFF. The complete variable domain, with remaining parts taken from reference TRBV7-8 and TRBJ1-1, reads GAGVSQSPRYKVAKRGQDVALRCDPISGHVSLFWYQQALGQGPEFLTYFQNEAQLDKSGLPSDRFFAERPEGSVSTLKIQRTQQEDSAVYLCASSPRRFSEAFFGQGTRLTVV.